A single sample is the source of the 11 T cell receptor beta chains below, sequenced in a study of Ad26.COV2.S vaccination and SARS-CoV-2 variants. Specified treatment: some 19 received Ad26.COV2.S at low or high dose, single or two shots; a few received placebo; per-sample allocation not given. Vaccine and placebo recipients were sampled on day 63 after the first injection. Assay used: immunoSEQ multiplex PCR; TCRdb lists only in-frame clones, some missing. Among 300,000 to 400,000 clones listed, 75% to 90% were seen once. Sequenced material: peripheral blood, taken in a trial of Ad26.COV2.S vaccine versus placebo. These receptors came from a person between 18 and 60 years old who received the Ad26.COV2.S COVID-19 vaccine or a placebo.

The chain recombines TRBV5-1 with TRBJ1-6, with D unresolved. Looked up from germline, CDR1 is SGHRS and CDR2 is YFSETQ. The length of the CDR3 is 17 residues. V lost 4 bases and J lost 2, with 16 bases in between. The CDR3 here is CASSEDPFRTYNSPLHF. CDR3 DNA sequence: TGCGCCAGCAGCGAGGACCCTTTTCGAACCTATAATTCACCCCTCCACTTT.

The chain is built from TRBV14 and TRBJ1-3, with D uncertain. The CDR3 is made up of 14 amino acids. V lost 1 base to trimming and J lost 2 bases, with 6 bases between them. Per germline, CDR1 SGHDN and CDR2 FVKESK. Here the CDR3 DNA reads TGTGCCAGCAGCCAAGGACTGACTGGAAACACCATATATTTT. Residues: CASSQGLTGNTIYF.

The rearrangement uses TRBV7-9 and TRBJ1-6; no reliable D call. The germline gives CDR1 SEHNR, CDR2 FQNEAQ (reference sequence). V gave up 5 bases and J gave up 8 bases, with 16 bases separating them. The CDR3 length is 15 residues. The CDR3 reads CASSPPQASDSPLHF. The CDR3 nucleotides are TGTGCCAGCAGCCCACCGCAGGCGTCAGATTCACCCCTCCACTTT.

V is TRBV12-3 or TRBV12-4 and J is TRBJ2-7; TRBD2 aligns across 11 bases. V trimming: 5 bases; J trimming: 7 bases; junction bases outside the gene matches: 4. The CDR3 covers 13 residues. CDR3 amino acids: CASSPTSGSEQYF. The CDR3 DNA follows: TGTGCCAGCAGTCCTACTAGCGGGAGTGAGCAGTACTTC.

The rearrangement links TRBV10-3 to TRBJ1-4, with unresolved D. Germline values: CDR1 ENHRY, CDR2 SYGVKD. This CDR3 is 19 amino acids long. V lost 0 bases and J lost 0, with 17 bases in between. The CDR3 DNA is TGTGCCATCAGTGAGTCGAGAACTAAGCAGTATGCAACTAATGAAAAACTGTTTTTT. It encodes CAISESRTKQYATNEKLFF.

V and J are TRBV4-3 and TRBJ2-2; tentatively, D is TRBD2 (7 bases). This CDR3 contains 18 residues. V dropped 3 bases and J dropped 4 bases, with 21 bases sitting between them. The germline V gene encodes CDR1 LGHNA and CDR2 YSLEER. In DNA form, the CDR3 reads TGCGCCAGCAGCCATGCCATGGGGGGGGCGGTGAGCACCGGGGAGCTGTTTTTT. This codes for CASSHAMGGAVSTGELFF.

This clone was recorded only once. The chain has TRBV11-3 and TRBJ2-1; perhaps TRBD2 as D (5 bases). Trimming removed 3 bases at V and 6 bases at J, with 9 bases between. CDR3 size: 13 residues. Germline assignment: CDR1 SGHNT and CDR2 YENEEA. CDR3 in amino acids: CASSFQAGNEQFF. The CDR3 region has the DNA TGTGCCAGCAGCTTCCAGGCGGGCAATGAGCAGTTCTTC.

V and J are TRBV6-5 and TRBJ1-1, with D tentatively TRBD1 (5 bases). Trimming took off 7 bases at V and 4 bases at J, with 16 bases between the two ends. CDR3 size: 14 residues. Looked up from germline, CDR1 is MNHEY and CDR2 is SVGAGI. The DNA for the CDR3 is TGTGCCAGCACCTCTGGCCCGAGGGGCACTGAAGCTTTCTTT. It specifies CASTSGPRGTEAFF.

This rearrangement joins TRBV7-2 to TRBJ2-7; TRBD2 aligns across 11 bases. The CDR3 contains 15 residues. With 4 bases clipped from V and 0 bases from J, the junction kept 2 bases outside the gene matches. CDR1 is SGHTA, CDR2 FQGNSA, per germline. Here the CDR3 reads CASSSGLAGSYEQYF. DNA for the CDR3: TGTGCCAGCAGCTCCGGACTAGCGGGCTCCTACGAGCAGTACTTC. Drawing the rest from reference TRBV7-2 and TRBJ2-7, the complete variable domain is GAGVSQSPSNKVTEKGKDVELRCDPISGHTALYWYRQSLGQGLEFLIYFQGNSAPDKSGLPSDRFSAERTGGSVSTLTIQRTQQEDSAVYLCASSSGLAGSYEQYFGPGTRLTVT.

J is TRBJ1-3 and V is TRBV2, with a possible D match to TRBD1 (5 bases). This CDR3 comprises 15 residues. V gave up 8 bases and J gave up 0 bases, with 14 bases separating them. Germline V gives CDR1 SNHLY, CDR2 FYNNEI. The CDR3 nucleotides are TGTGCCAGCGGGGGATCGACAGTCTCTGGAAACACCATATATTTT. This codes for CASGGSTVSGNTIYF.

This clone came up a few times. The genes are TRBV4-2 and TRBJ1-6, with D possibly being TRBD1 (6 bases). Germline V gene data show CDR1 as LGHNA and CDR2 as YNFKEQ. CDR3 length: 17 residues. Trimming left V 4 bases short and J 0 bases short, with 13 bases between. The CDR3: CASSPQGFASYNSPLHF. In nucleotides, the CDR3 is TGTGCCAGCAGCCCACAGGGATTCGCCTCCTATAATTCACCCCTCCACTTT.